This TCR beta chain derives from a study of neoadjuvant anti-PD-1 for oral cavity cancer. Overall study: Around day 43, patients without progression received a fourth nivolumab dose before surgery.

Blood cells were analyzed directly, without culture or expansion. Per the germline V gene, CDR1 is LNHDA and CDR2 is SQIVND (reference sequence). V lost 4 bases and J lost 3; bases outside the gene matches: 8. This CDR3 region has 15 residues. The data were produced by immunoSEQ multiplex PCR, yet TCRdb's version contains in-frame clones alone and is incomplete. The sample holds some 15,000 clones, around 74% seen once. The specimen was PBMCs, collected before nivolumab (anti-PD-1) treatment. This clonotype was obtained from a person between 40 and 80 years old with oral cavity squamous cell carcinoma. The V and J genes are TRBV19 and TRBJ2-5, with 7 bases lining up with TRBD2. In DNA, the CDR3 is TGTGCCAGTAGTACAGGGAGGACTAGTAAAGAGACCCAGTACTTC. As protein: CASSTGRTSKETQYF.